This T cell receptor beta chain was identified during a study of post-analysis software for immune sequencing data. As to this clonotype: Its antigen remains unidentified.

Notes on the study in general: Patients had higher frequencies than controls of roughly five TRBV segments, including TRBV5-6, TRBV5-1 and TRBV20-1. Analysis by F measure revealed that same-batch samples clustered strongly together.

CDR1 is MNHNY, CDR2 SVGAGI, per germline (reference sequence). This CDR3 is built from 16 residues. Trimming cost V 0 bases and J 5 bases; bases outside gene matches: 8. Unique molecular identifiers were present in the TCR beta cDNA libraries. TCRdb reprocessed the PCR reads with MiXCR, giving one entry per CDR3 protein. Among about half a million distinct CDR3 sequences listed, around a third were seen once. The sample was blood. The sequence came from a girl aged 2-17 years with multiple sclerosis. The chain joins TRBV6-6 to TRBJ2-5; TRBD1 matches at 8 bases. CDR3 nucleotide sequence: TGTGCCAGCAGTTACTCCCAGCACCAGGGGGCGGAGACCCAGTACTTC. Its protein is CASSYSQHQGAETQYF.